This TCR beta chain is drawn from a study of beta chain features in type 1 diabetes. Every bit of the isolated RNA underwent reverse transcription, so sequencing read expressed TCRB transcripts. Method: immunoSEQ multiplex PCR; TCRdb's copy keeps in-frame clones and lacks some. The data hold 850,000 to 900,000 clones, with 17% observed a single time. This CDR3 has 12 amino acids. The V gene lost 3 bases and the J gene lost 2 bases, with 5 bases spanning the gap. CDR1 is SGHNT and CDR2 is YYREEE in the germline V gene (reference sequence). This TCR was recovered from a woman under 30 in good health. This chain connects TRBV5-4 to TRBJ1-1, with D hard to call. What was sequenced was naive CD4+ T cells from blood. CDR3 sequence: CASSSRNTEAFF. The CDR3 DNA reads as TGTGCCAGCAGCTCCAGAAACACTGAAGCTTTCTTT.